Listed below are T cell receptor beta chains from one sample, sequenced in a study of CD8 T cells in ankylosing spondylitis. TCRdb re-called the 5' RACE reads through MiXCR, storing one row per CDR3 protein. The repertoire includes some 220,000 distinct CDR3 sequences, over 9.5% of them detected once, and 2.6% sits in the top ten. Sample: blood, either unsorted or a sorted T cell fraction (not recorded which). The receptors were gathered from a male donor with ankylosing spondylitis or in good health (not recorded which). Each CDR3 is given without its conserved first and last residue.

v_call	j_call	cdr3_aa
TRBV6-1	TRBJ1-1	ASSEIPAGNTEAF
TRBV6-1	TRBJ2-1	ASSESPSGRANEQF
TRBV7-2	TRBJ2-3	ASSLRWGRTDTQY
TRBV29-1	TRBJ2-7	SVEDPTGGPYEQY
TRBV12-3/TRBV12-4	TRBJ1-5	ASSGDREDQPQH
TRBV5-1	TRBJ1-2	ASSRDGANYGYT
TRBV20-1	TRBJ2-1	SAPRQGSYNEQF
TRBV12-3/TRBV12-4	TRBJ2-7	ASSLGVPQFMSEQY
TRBV5-1	TRBJ2-7	ASSYNTGEAWN
TRBV5-1	TRBJ1-1	ASSLASIQWSEAF
TRBV12-2	TRBJ2-5	ASRLEGQGPWETQY
TRBV5-1	TRBJ2-1	ASSLVGEVYNEQF
TRBV12-3/TRBV12-4	TRBJ1-4	ASSSLVSFTNEKLF
TRBV29-1	TRBJ2-3	SVYGGGRVTDTQY
TRBV30	TRBJ1-2	AWSDSPSRGGYT
TRBV11-2	TRBJ2-3	ASSLETAHATNTDTQY
TRBV2	TRBJ2-3	ASSSRTSAGTDTQY
TRBV4-1	TRBJ2-5	ASSHVGGETQY
TRBV5-1	TRBJ2-7	ASRHPGGDMYEQY
TRBV30	TRBJ1-2	AWSAGGSRGT
TRBV5-1	TRBJ2-3	ASRGDGGRTDTQY
TRBV7-2	TRBJ2-5	ASSARGSGRSLETQY
TRBV5-1	TRBJ2-1	ASSPAGLAGGGEQF
TRBV6-1	TRBJ1-2	ASDRNSYGYT
TRBV5-4	TRBJ2-3	ASSEGRGWDPDTQY
TRBV7-2	TRBJ2-1	ASSSTSGRRLQF
TRBV30	TRBJ2-7	AWSVLGSYEQY
TRBV6-2/TRBV6-3	TRBJ1-5	ASSDPTGQGGQPQH
TRBV11-2	TRBJ1-1	ASSLPPWTGNMNTEAF
TRBV10-3	TRBJ1-2	AISESQEDYGYT
TRBV20-1	TRBJ2-3	SALSASGRGSTDTQY
TRBV10-3	TRBJ1-1	AIGPGSMNTEAF
TRBV5-1	TRBJ2-7	ASSLTGQGRDYEQY
TRBV29-1	TRBJ2-7	SVEGGTVINEQY
TRBV5-1	TRBJ1-5	ASSWGQVRRGNQPQH
TRBV20-1	TRBJ2-1	SAREAGGPHNEQF
TRBV10-3	TRBJ2-3	AISKSSNTDTQY
TRBV12-3/TRBV12-4	TRBJ2-7	ASSTGSHFYEQY
TRBV20-1	TRBJ2-1	SPPERGPNEQF
TRBV7-2	TRBJ1-4	ASSSGMGTFEKLF
TRBV6-5	TRBJ2-7	ASSYFDSSYEQY
TRBV9	TRBJ2-3	ASSPQGGGRDTQY
TRBV6-1	TRBJ1-5	ASTSTGEPQH
TRBV18	TRBJ1-1	ASSPRDTAYEAF
TRBV2	TRBJ2-1	ASRGEDGEQF
TRBV7-2	TRBJ2-7	ASSSTTYEQY
TRBV5-6	TRBJ2-1	ASSLVQVFYNEQF
TRBV11-1	TRBJ2-4	ASSLLLDIRGMDKNIQY
TRBV5-1	TRBJ2-7	ASSSFRGTDEQY
TRBV10-3	TRBJ2-2	AISRGQGVGTGELF
TRBV30	TRBJ2-1	AFGGSSYNEQF
TRBV29-1	TRBJ2-7	SVGGQGVAEQY
TRBV4-2	TRBJ2-7	AMSQGFSYEQY
TRBV6-1	TRBJ2-7	ASSVSSGYEQY
TRBV5-6	TRBJ2-1	ASSLGTNNEQF
TRBV30	TRBJ2-7	AWSEDRGVHEQY
TRBV28	TRBJ2-5	ASSLIGGRETQY
TRBV12-3/TRBV12-4	TRBJ2-6	ASGGGPTSGANVLT
TRBV11-3	TRBJ2-1	ASSYAREQF